This T cell receptor beta chain was documented in a study of cytomegalovirus exposure and HLA in healthy donors. In the PCR, 60 Vbeta and 13 Jbeta primers were used. Original analysis: Unique TCR beta chains numbered about 79 million in a later analysis, with around 11 million shared. Only in-frame clones appear in the TCRdb table, and some are missing; sequencing was by immunoSEQ multiplex PCR. The DNA gave D and trimming, while V, J and clone size come from that table. The sample records about 98,000 clones, under 80% being singletons. V gave up 3 bases and J gave up 13 bases, with 17 bases separating them. From germline, CDR1 is LGHNA and CDR2 YSLEER. This CDR3 is 13 amino acids long. Study-wide findings and caveats: A later analysis reported that several of the most significant clusters appeared to be linked to common viral pathogens, among them Epstein-Barr virus. According to an earlier analysis, most TCR beta V segments yielded productive rearrangements about 87% or about 30% of the time. While the bulk of TCR sequences proved rare, some public TCRs turned up in many donors.

This clone occurred a few times. Its antigen is as yet unknown. The sample consisted of PBMCs. The sequence was obtained from a human donor in good health. The V and J genes are TRBV4-3 and TRBJ2-3; D possibly corresponds to TRBD1 (6 bases). The CDR3: CASSHRIEGDEYF. The CDR3 region has the DNA TGCGCCAGCAGCCACCGGATTGAGGGGGACGAGTATTTT.